Below, 22 T cell receptor beta chains from the same sample are listed, as sequenced in a study of control samples from healthy donors and cancer patients. Data came from immunoSEQ multiplex PCR; TCRdb stores just in-frame clones and leaves some out. The data hold more than 95,000 clones, with around 94% observed a single time. The material sequenced was PBMCs. The receptors were gathered from an elderly man with head and neck cancer.

This chain joins TRBV20-1 and TRBJ2-6; D gene uncertain. The CDR3 extends over 13 amino acids. The germline CDR1 and CDR2 sequences are DFQATT and SNEGSKA (reference sequence). Trimming cost V 3 bases and J 2 bases, with 5 bases left between them. CDR3 amino acids: CSASFPGANVLTF. In nucleotides, the CDR3 is TGCAGTGCTAGTTTTCCTGGGGCCAACGTCCTGACTTTC.

The chain joins TRBV18 to TRBJ2-7; D is unresolved. The V gene's germline CDR1 is KGHSH and CDR2 LQKENI. This CDR3 has 14 amino acids. The V gene lost 5 bases and the J gene lost 3 bases, with 14 bases spanning the gap. The CDR3 sequence: CASSVGQGNYEQYF. The CDR3 DNA is TGTGCCAGCTCAGTAGGGCAAGGCAACTACGAGCAGTACTTC.

This chain uses TRBV20-1 with TRBJ2-7; possibly TRBD1 for D (6 bases). Trimming pared 7 bases from V and 3 bases from J, leaving 10 bases between. Looked up from germline, CDR1 is DFQATT and CDR2 is SNEGSKA (reference sequence). The CDR3 loop spans 11 amino acids. In DNA, the CDR3 is TGCAGTGTAGGCAGGGGCTACGAGCAGTACTTC. Amino acids: CSVGRGYEQYF.

This chain connects TRBV15 to TRBJ2-4, with TRBD2 as a possible D gene (5 bases). Per germline, CDR1 LNHNV and CDR2 YYDKDF (reference sequence). The CDR3 runs 15 residues. The V and J ends lost 2 bases and 7 bases respectively, with 15 bases between them. The CDR3 DNA reads TGTGCCACCAGCAGACTTTCCGGGCGGACTAACATTCAGTACTTC. Its protein is CATSRLSGRTNIQYF. The full variable domain, with the rest looked up from reference TRBV15 and TRBJ2-4, is DAMVIQNPRYQVTQFGKPVTLSCSQTLNHNVMYWYQQKSSQAPKLLFHYYDKDFNNEADTPDNFQSRRPNTSFCFLDIRSPGLGDTAMYLCATSRLSGRTNIQYFGAGTRLSVL.

In this sample, this clone turned up a few times. The genes are TRBV30 and TRBJ1-2; 7 positions agree with TRBD1. This CDR3 comprises 15 residues. Germline V CDR1 and CDR2: GTSNPN, SVGIG (reference sequence). The ends lost 2 bases at V and 6 bases at J; junction bases unmatched: 12. The CDR3 DNA sequence: TGTGCCTGGAGTCCTGAATTGAGGGGGCTGAATGGCTACACCTTC. Encoded protein: CAWSPELRGLNGYTF. The entire variable domain, with the rest obtained from reference TRBV30 and TRBJ1-2, is as follows: SQTIHQWPATLVQPVGSPLSLECTVEGTSNPNLYWYRQAAGRGLQLLFYSVGIGQISSEVPQNLSASRPQDRQFILSSKKLLLSDSGFYLCAWSPELRGLNGYTFGSGTRLTVV.

In this sample, this clone turned up once. The chain links TRBV29-1 to TRBJ2-7, with a possible D match to TRBD2 (6 bases). This CDR3 is built from 13 residues. V lost 4 bases, J lost 1 base, and 11 bases lay in between. Germline CDR1 is SQVTM and CDR2 is ANQGSEA. The CDR3 loop is CSVVRDSSYEQYF. The CDR3 DNA reads as TGCAGCGTTGTCCGGGACTCTTCCTACGAGCAGTACTTC.

V usage is TRBV5-1 and J usage is TRBJ1-1; perhaps TRBD1 as D (6 bases). Trimming stripped 4 bases from V and 2 bases from J, with 12 bases between. Germline CDR1 is SGHRS and CDR2 is YFSETQ. CDR3 size: 14 residues. The CDR3 loop reads CASSTGTLNTEAFF. For the CDR3, the DNA is TGCGCCAGCAGCACAGGGACCTTAAACACTGAAGCTTTCTTT.

The chain couples TRBV19 to TRBJ2-3; 8 bases are shared with TRBD2. The CDR3 spans 20 residues. The V gene end was trimmed by 0 bases and the J gene end by 1 base; junction bases not matched to a gene: 15. Per germline, CDR1 LNHDA and CDR2 SQIVND (reference sequence). For the CDR3, the DNA is TGTGCCAGTAGTATAGAGTCCCGCCGGGGGGGCCGTTGGGGCACAGATACGCAGTATTTT. This sequence encodes CASSIESRRGGRWGTDTQYF.

V gene TRBV19 combines with J gene TRBJ1-5, with TRBD1 identical over 7 bases. The CDR3 spans 14 residues. CDR1 is LNHDA, CDR2 SQIVND, per germline (reference sequence). The V gene end was trimmed by 7 bases and the J gene end by 3 bases; junction bases not matched to a gene: 6. CDR3 amino acids: CASTVTGVNQPQHF. CDR3 coding DNA: TGTGCCAGTACCGTTACAGGGGTCAATCAGCCCCAGCATTTT.

The chain has TRBV29-1 and TRBJ2-5; 9 positions match TRBD1. Germline trimming cut 8 bases from V and 4 bases from J; bases unmatched to any gene: 8. Germline values: CDR1 SQVTM, CDR2 ANQGSEA. This CDR3 comprises 13 residues. The CDR3: CSFLQGARETQYF. CDR3 nucleotides: TGCAGCTTTTTACAGGGGGCGAGAGAGACCCAGTACTTC. Complete variable domain (other parts from reference TRBV29-1 and TRBJ2-5): SAVISQKPSRDICQRGTSLTIQCQVDSQVTMMFWYRQQPGQSLTLIATANQGSEATYESGFVIDKFPISRPNLTFSTLTVSNMSPEDSSIYLCSFLQGARETQYFGPGTRLLVL.

This clone was observed once. This chain joins TRBV13 and TRBJ2-1; D is uncertain. Germline loops: CDR1 PRHDT, CDR2 FYEKMQ (reference sequence). V was cut by 0 bases and J by 7 bases, with 10 bases left in between. The CDR3 has 14 amino acids. CDR3 in amino acids: CASSLGLRRNEQFF. In DNA, the CDR3 is TGTGCCAGCAGCTTAGGACTTAGAAGAAATGAGCAGTTCTTC.

This chain joins TRBV10-3 and TRBJ2-3, with 12 bases aligning to TRBD2. Germline V gene sequence: CDR1 ENHRY, CDR2 SYGVKD. The J segment lost 0 bases and the V segment lost 6 bases, leaving 4 bases of the junction unmatched. This CDR3 region has 16 residues. DNA for the CDR3: TGTGCCATCAGAAGCCTAGCGGGGGGGAGCACAGATACGCAGTATTTT. This codes for CAIRSLAGGSTDTQYF.

This chain uses TRBV5-4 with TRBJ2-1; 8 bases fit TRBD2. This CDR3 spans 16 amino acids. Germline trimming cut 3 bases from V and 6 bases from J; bases unmatched to any gene: 11. The V gene's germline CDR1 is SGHNT and CDR2 YYREEE (reference sequence). CDR3 amino acids: CASSYRQAGVSNEQFF. As DNA, the CDR3 is TGTGCCAGCAGCTATCGACAAGCGGGAGTAAGCAATGAGCAGTTCTTC.

This clone was seen only once. J is TRBJ1-1 and V is TRBV5-1, with unresolved D. The CDR3 is 13 amino acids. Between the trimmed V and J ends, which lost 2 bases and 0 bases, there was a span of 5 bases. Germline lookup yields CDR1 SGHRS and CDR2 YFSETQ. CDR3 DNA sequence: TGCGCCAGCAGCTTTGGAATGAACACTGAAGCTTTCTTT. This encodes CASSFGMNTEAFF.

This sequence joins TRBV5-1 and TRBJ1-1; D is uncertain. V was pared by 1 base and J by 4 bases, with 17 bases between. The germline V gene encodes CDR1 SGHRS and CDR2 YFSETQ. CDR3 length: 16 amino acids. The CDR3 bases are TGCGCCAGCAGCTTGAGCCCTGTCGGAGTCGGCACTGAAGCTTTCTTT. Amino acids: CASSLSPVGVGTEAFF.

This clone was seen just once. The chain couples TRBV30 to TRBJ1-5; TRBD1 aligns across 9 bases. The length of the CDR3 is 18 residues. Germline V CDR1 and CDR2: GTSNPN, SVGIG (reference sequence). The trim removed 1 base at V and 3 bases at J, leaving 13 bases unmatched. CDR3 in amino acids: CAWSGGQGGQAFNQPQHF. CDR3 coding DNA: TGTGCCTGGAGTGGGGGACAGGGAGGTCAGGCTTTCAATCAGCCCCAGCATTTT. Combining the CDR3 with reference TRBV30 and TRBJ1-5 gives the whole variable domain SQTIHQWPATLVQPVGSPLSLECTVEGTSNPNLYWYRQAAGRGLQLLFYSVGIGQISSEVPQNLSASRPQDRQFILSSKKLLLSDSGFYLCAWSGGQGGQAFNQPQHFGDGTRLSIL.

As regards this clone: The DNA is omitted, as the CDR3 cannot be located on it reliably, and the CDR3 follows TCRdb's listing. The chain is built from TRBV5-8 and TRBJ1-5. Germline values: CDR1 SGHTS, CDR2 YDEGEE. The CDR3 is 13 amino acids long, termini counted. The CDR3 sequence: CASSWVGGGNSDF.

Concerning this clone itself: Distinct nucleotide sequences in the sample also encode this CDR3. The chain combines TRBV5-1 with TRBJ2-7, with TRBD2 identical over 12 bases. Germline CDR1 is SGHRS and CDR2 is YFSETQ. CDR3 size: 14 residues. V lost 5 bases to trimming and J lost 4 bases; unmatched junction nucleotides: 4. The CDR3 here is CASSLTSGSYEQYF. The CDR3 DNA follows: TGCGCCAGCAGTTTGACTAGCGGGAGTTACGAGCAGTACTTC.

The rearrangement joins TRBV6-4 to TRBJ2-2; D is unclear. The V end was cut by 4 bases, the J end by 2 bases, with 8 bases between. Germline values: CDR1 MRHNA, CDR2 SNTAGT. This CDR3 is 14 amino acids long. CDR3 loop: CASSVKENTGELFF. The CDR3 DNA reads TGTGCCAGCAGTGTAAAGGAAAACACCGGGGAGCTGTTTTTT.

The gene calls are TRBV12-5 and TRBJ2-3, with no clear D. This CDR3 is built from 12 residues. Per germline, CDR1 LGHNT and CDR2 FRNRAP. V was clipped by 5 bases and J by 4 bases, with 7 bases between them. CDR3 protein: CASGPRPDTQYF. CDR3 nucleotides: TGTGCTAGTGGTCCCCGGCCAGATACGCAGTATTTT.

Turning to this clone: The same CDR3 also results from other DNA sequences found in this sample. This rearrangement joins TRBV5-1 to TRBJ2-7; D might be TRBD2 (5 bases). V gave up 1 base and J gave up 0 bases, with 8 bases separating them. Germline lookup yields CDR1 SGHRS and CDR2 YFSETQ. The length of the CDR3 is 14 residues. The CDR3 loop is CASSLTSGSYEQYF. The CDR3 nucleotides read TGCGCCAGCAGCTTGACAAGCGGCTCCTACGAGCAGTACTTC.

The V call is TRBV6-5, the J call TRBJ2-2, with unresolved D. V was pared by 2 bases and J by 4 bases, with 11 bases between. The germline CDR1 and CDR2 sequences are MNHEY and SVGAGI. The CDR3 extends over 15 amino acids. The CDR3: CASSYRGRSTGELFF. For the CDR3, the DNA is TGTGCCAGCAGTTACCGCGGAAGATCCACCGGGGAGCTGTTTTTT.